This T cell receptor beta chain was sequenced for a study of OX40 agonist ivuxolimab in advanced cancers. Across the whole study: Ivuxolimab is an agonistic anti-OX40 (CD134) antibody, and patients were treated with it. Enrolled patients in dose escalation had cancers that were hepatocellular carcinoma, melanoma, renal cell or head and neck cancer.

Some clones are missing from TCRdb's copy, which holds only in-frame ones; the method was immunoSEQ multiplex PCR. The sample has 40,000 to 55,000 clones, just under 95% seen once; the top ten hold approximately 25%. No patient had autoimmune disease or received systemic immunosuppression. Blood sampling was done at baseline, cycle 4 day 1, and cycle 7 day 1. This CDR3 spans 17 amino acids. The V gene lost 3 bases and the J gene lost 3 bases, with 17 bases spanning the gap. Germline values: CDR1 SGHAT, CDR2 FQNNGV. This TCR was sampled from an adult with an advanced solid tumor such as melanoma, head and neck, liver or kidney cancer. The material was CD4+ or CD8+ T cells sorted from blood, obtained in a trial of the OX40 agonist ivuxolimab. The gene calls are TRBV11-2 and TRBJ2-2; no firm D call. This chain's CDR3 is CASSFGSLQRDTGELFF. The CDR3 DNA sequence: TGTGCCAGCAGCTTTGGTTCCTTACAACGGGACACCGGGGAGCTGTTTTTT.